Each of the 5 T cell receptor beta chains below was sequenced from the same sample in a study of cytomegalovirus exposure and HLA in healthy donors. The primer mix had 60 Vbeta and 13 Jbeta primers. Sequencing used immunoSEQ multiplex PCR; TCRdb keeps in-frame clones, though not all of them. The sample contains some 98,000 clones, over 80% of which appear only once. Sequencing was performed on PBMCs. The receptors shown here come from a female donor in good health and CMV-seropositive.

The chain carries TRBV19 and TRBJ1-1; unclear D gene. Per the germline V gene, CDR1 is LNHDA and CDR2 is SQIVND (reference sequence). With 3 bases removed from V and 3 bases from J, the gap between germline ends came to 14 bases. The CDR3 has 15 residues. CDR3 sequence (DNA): TGTGCCAGTAGTATTGGCTTCGGGGATGACACTGAAGCTTTCTTT. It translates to CASSIGFGDDTEAFF.

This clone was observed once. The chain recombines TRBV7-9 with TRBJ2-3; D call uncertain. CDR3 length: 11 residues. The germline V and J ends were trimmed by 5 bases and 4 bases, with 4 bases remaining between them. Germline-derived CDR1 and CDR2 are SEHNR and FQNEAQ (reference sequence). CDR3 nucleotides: TGTGCCAGCAGCGGGCCAGATACGCAGTATTTT. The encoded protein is CASSGPDTQYF.

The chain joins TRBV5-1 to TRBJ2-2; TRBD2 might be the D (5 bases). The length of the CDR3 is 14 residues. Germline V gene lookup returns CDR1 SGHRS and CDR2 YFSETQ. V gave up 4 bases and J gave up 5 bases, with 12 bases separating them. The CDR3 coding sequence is TGCGCCAGCAGCCTGCGCCCGGGAACCGGGGAGCTGTTTTTT. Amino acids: CASSLRPGTGELFF.

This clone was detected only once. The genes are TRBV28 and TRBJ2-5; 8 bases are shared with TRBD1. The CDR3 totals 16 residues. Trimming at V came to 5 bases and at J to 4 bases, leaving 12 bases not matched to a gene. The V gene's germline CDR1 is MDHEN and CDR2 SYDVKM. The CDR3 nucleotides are TGTGCCAGCAGTACCCGGACAGGGTCGAGGGCAGAGACCCAGTACTTC. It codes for CASSTRTGSRAETQYF.

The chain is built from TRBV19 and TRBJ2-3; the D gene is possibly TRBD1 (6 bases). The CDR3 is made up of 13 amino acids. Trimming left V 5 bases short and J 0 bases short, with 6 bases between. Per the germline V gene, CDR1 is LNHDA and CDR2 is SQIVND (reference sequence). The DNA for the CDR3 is TGTGCCAGTAGTGACAGGAGCACAGATACGCAGTATTTT. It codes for CASSDRSTDTQYF. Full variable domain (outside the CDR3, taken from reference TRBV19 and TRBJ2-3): DGGITQSPKYLFRKEGQNVTLSCEQNLNHDAMYWYRQDPGQGLRLIYYSQIVNDFQKGDIAEGYSVSREKKESFPLTVTSAQKNPTAFYLCASSDRSTDTQYFGPGTRLTVL.